This T cell receptor (beta chain) was recorded in a study of T-cell reconstitution after alpha-beta-depleted transplantation in children. Study-level findings and limits: Among T cells one year after transplant, newly produced cells accounted for most counts and diversity. By about two months after transplant, alpha-beta T cells reportedly arose from several hundred graft clones that had expanded.

Unique molecular identifiers tagged the TCRbeta library. TCRdb recomputed calls from the PCR reads with MiXCR, one row per CDR3 protein. In the table there are 550,000 to 600,000 distinct CDR3 sequences, 20% to 25% of which are singletons. This CDR3 has 14 residues. Germline V gives CDR1 LGHNA, CDR2 YSLEER. Trimming at V came to 3 bases and at J to 9 bases, leaving 2 bases not matched to a gene. Details on this clonotype: The antigen is undetermined.

The sequence was obtained from a boy in the first two years of life who had a stem cell transplant for acute myeloid leukemia, so the T cells may come from the graft donor. Material: PBMCs, mostly from graft donor cells, obtained 360 days after TCRalphabeta/CD19-depleted stem cell transplant. This sequence joins TRBV4-3 and TRBJ2-1, with TRBD2 matching 13 bases. As DNA, the CDR3 is TGCGCCAGCAGCCAGACTAGCGGGGGGACTGAGCAGTTCTTC. Protein sequence: CASSQTSGGTEQFF.